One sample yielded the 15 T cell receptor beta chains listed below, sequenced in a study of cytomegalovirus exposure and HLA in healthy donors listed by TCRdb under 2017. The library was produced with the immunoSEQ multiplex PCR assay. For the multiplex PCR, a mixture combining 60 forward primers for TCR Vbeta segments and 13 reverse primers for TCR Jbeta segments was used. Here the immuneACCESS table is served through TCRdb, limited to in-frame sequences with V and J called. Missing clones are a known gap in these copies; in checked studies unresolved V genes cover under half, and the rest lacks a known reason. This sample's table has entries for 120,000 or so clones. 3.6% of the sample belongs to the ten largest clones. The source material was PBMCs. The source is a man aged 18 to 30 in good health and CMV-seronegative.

CDR3 nucleotide sequence: TGTGCCTGGAGTCCCGGCGGGATCCATGGCTACACCTTC. Protein: CAWSPGGIHGYTF. The gene calls are TRBV30 and TRBJ1-2; unclear D gene. V lost 2 bases to trimming and J lost 6 bases, with 13 bases between them. Germline values: CDR1 GTSNPN, CDR2 SVGIG (reference sequence). The CDR3 is 13 residues long.

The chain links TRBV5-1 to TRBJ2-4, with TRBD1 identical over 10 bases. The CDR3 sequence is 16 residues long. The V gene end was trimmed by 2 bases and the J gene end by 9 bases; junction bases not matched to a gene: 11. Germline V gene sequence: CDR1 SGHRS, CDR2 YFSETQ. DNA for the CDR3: TGCGCCAGCAGCTTCCAAGGGGACAGGGGCTATGGCATTCAGTACTTC. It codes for CASSFQGDRGYGIQYF.

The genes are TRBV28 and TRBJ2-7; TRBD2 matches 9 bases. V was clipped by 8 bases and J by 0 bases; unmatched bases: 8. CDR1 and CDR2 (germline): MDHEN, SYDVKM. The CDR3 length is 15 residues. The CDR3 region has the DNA TGTGCCAGCGCCGTTATACTAGCGGGCTCCTACGAGCAGTACTTC. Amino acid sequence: CASAVILAGSYEQYF.

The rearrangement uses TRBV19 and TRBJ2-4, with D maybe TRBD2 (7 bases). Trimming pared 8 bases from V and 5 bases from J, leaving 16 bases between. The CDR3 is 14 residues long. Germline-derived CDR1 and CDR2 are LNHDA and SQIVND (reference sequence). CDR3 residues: CASGRGDTQNIQYF. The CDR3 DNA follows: TGTGCCAGTGGGAGGGGGGACACCCAAAACATTCAGTACTTC.

CDR3 nucleotides: TGTGCCTGGAGTCTAAGGCTAGCGGGGGGAGAGACCCAGTACTTC. It encodes CAWSLRLAGGETQYF. The chain combines TRBV30 with TRBJ2-5; 11 bases map to TRBD2. CDR1 and CDR2 (germline): GTSNPN, SVGIG (reference sequence). This CDR3 has 15 amino acids. V dropped 2 bases and J dropped 4; count of bases not matched to a gene: 6.

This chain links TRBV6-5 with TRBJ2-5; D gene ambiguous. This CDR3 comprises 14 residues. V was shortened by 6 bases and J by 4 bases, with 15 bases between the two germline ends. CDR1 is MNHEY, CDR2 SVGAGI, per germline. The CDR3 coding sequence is TGTGCCAGCAGCTACACTAATGTACGAGAGACCCAGTACTTC. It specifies CASSYTNVRETQYF.

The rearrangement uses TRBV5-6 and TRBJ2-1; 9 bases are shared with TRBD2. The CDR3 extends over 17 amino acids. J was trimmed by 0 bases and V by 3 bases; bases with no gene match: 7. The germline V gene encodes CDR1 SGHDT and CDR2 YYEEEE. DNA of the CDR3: TGTGCCAGCAGCTCCGTAGCGGGGGTGAGCTCCTACAATGAGCAGTTCTTC. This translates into CASSSVAGVSSYNEQFF.

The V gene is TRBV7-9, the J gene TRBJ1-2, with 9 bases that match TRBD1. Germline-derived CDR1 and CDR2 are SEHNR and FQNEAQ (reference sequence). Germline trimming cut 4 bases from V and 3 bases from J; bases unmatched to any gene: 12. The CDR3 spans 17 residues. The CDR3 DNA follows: TGTGCCAGCAGCTCAAACAGGGGGCTGGAGCGGGACTATGGCTACACCTTC. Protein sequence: CASSSNRGLERDYGYTF.

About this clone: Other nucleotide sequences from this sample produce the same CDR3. The DNA of the CDR3 is TGTGCCAGCAAAGAAGGACCGGGGGGAAGAAAACTGTTTTTT. Amino acid sequence: CASKEGPGGRKLFF. The chain carries TRBV6-5 and TRBJ1-4; D possibly corresponds to TRBD1 (5 bases). The CDR3 has 14 residues. The germline V gene encodes CDR1 MNHEY and CDR2 SVGAGI. Trimming took off 7 bases at V and 10 bases at J, with 19 bases between the two ends.

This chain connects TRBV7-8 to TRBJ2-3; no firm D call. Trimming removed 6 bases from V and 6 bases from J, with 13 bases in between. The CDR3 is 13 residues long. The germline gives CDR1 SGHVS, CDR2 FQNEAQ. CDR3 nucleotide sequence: TGTGCCAGCAGAATCCGCGGCGCCGATACGCAGTATTTT. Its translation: CASRIRGADTQYF.

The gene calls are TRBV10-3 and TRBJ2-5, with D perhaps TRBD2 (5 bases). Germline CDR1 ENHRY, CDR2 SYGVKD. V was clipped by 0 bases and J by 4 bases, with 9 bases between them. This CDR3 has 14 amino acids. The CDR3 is CAISESGVGETQYF. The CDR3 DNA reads TGTGCCATCAGTGAGTCCGGGGTCGGAGAGACCCAGTACTTC.

CDR3 DNA: TGTGCCACCAGCCCACGGCCGGGGGCGGGGGGCATCGGTTCACCCCTCCACTTT. Translating it yields CATSPRPGAGGIGSPLHF. V is TRBV15 and J is TRBJ1-6; perhaps TRBD1 as D (6 bases). The germline V and J ends were trimmed by 5 bases and 9 bases, with 26 bases remaining between them. Germline V CDR1 and CDR2: LNHNV, YYDKDF (reference sequence). This CDR3 is 18 amino acids long.

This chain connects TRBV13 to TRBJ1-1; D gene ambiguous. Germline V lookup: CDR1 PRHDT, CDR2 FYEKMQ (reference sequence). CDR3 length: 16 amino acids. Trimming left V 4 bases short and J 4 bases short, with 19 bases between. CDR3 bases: TGTGCCAGCAGCTCCACGATGAAGCAAAGAGGCACTGAAGCTTTCTTT. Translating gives CASSSTMKQRGTEAFF.

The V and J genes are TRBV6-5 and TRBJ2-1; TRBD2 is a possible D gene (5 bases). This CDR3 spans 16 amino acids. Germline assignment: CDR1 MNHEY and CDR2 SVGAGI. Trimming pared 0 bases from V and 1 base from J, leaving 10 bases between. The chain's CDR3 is CASSYSSGLSYNEQFF. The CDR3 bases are TGTGCCAGCAGTTACTCGAGCGGATTATCCTACAATGAGCAGTTCTTC.

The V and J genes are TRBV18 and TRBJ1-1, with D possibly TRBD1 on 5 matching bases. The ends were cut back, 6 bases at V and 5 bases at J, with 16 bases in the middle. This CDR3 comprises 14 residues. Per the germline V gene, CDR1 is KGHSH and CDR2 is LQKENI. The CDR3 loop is CASSPGRTRTEAFF. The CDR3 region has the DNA TGTGCCAGCTCCCCGGGGCGGACTAGGACTGAAGCTTTCTTT.